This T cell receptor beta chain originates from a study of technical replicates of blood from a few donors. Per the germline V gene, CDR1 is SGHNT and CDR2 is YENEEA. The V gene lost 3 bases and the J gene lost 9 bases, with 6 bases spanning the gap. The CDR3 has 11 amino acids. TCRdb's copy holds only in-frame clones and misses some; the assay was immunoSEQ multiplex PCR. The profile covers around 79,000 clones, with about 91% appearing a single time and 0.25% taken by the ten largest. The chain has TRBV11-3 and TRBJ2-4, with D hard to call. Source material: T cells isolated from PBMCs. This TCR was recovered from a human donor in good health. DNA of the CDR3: TGTGCCAGCAGCTTCCTAGGCATTCAGTACTTC. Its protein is CASSFLGIQYF.